Following are 17 T cell receptor beta chains from one sample sequenced in a study of tumor-infiltrating lymphocytes in oesophageal squamous cell carcinoma. TCRdb reprocessed the PCR reads with MiXCR, giving one entry per CDR3 protein. The sample includes roughly 10,000 distinct CDR3 sequences, under 65% seen only once; the top ten take more than 30%. Material: esophageal tumor tissue. The receptors derive from a female donor with esophageal squamous cell carcinoma.

This rearrangement joins TRBV11-2 to TRBJ2-2; D is unresolved. V gave up 5 bases and J gave up 4 bases, with 8 bases separating them. CDR1 is SGHAT and CDR2 is FQNNGV in the germline V gene. The CDR3 totals 13 residues. The CDR3 here is CASSAHSTGELFF. Here the CDR3 DNA reads TGTGCCAGCAGCGCCCACAGCACCGGGGAGCTGTTTTTT.

The rearrangement uses TRBV7-2 and TRBJ2-5, with D perhaps TRBD1 (6 bases). The J call may not be correct, given that the DNA end is closer to TRBJ2-7. CDR3 size: 15 residues. Germline V gene data show CDR1 as SGHTA and CDR2 as FQGNSA. For the CDR3, the DNA is TGTGCCAGCAGCTTAGGCCGTAACAGGGTCCTCGAGCAGTACTTC. Protein: CASSLGRNRVLEQYF.

The J gene is TRBJ2-6, the V gene TRBV12-3 or TRBV12-4; D is unclear. The closer fit of TRBJ2-7 to the DNA end suggests the J call may be wrong. The CDR3 is 12 residues long. CDR3 nucleotide sequence: TGTGCCAGCAGTTTATACAGCTACGAGCAGTACTTC. Encoded protein: CASSLYSYEQYF.

V is TRBV7-8 and J is TRBJ2-3; D is uncertain. The CDR3 sequence is 12 residues long. Trimming removed 2 bases from V and 5 bases from J, with 5 bases in between. The germline gives CDR1 SGHVS, CDR2 FQNEAQ. The CDR3 sequence is CASSLNRDTQYF. For the CDR3, the DNA is TGTGCCAGCAGCTTAAACCGAGATACGCAGTATTTT.

This clonotype has more than one count but fewer than ten. The chain carries TRBV7-3 and TRBJ2-7, with D possibly being TRBD1 (7 bases). The assigned J gene may be wrong: the sequence end matches TRBJ2-5 better. The germline V gene has CDR1 SGHTA and CDR2 FQGTGA. The CDR3 length is 16 residues. The CDR3 loop reads CASSLGGTVNRETQYF. The CDR3 DNA reads as TGTGCCAGCAGCTTAGGGGGGACAGTAAATAGGGAGACCCAGTACTTC.

A word on this clonotype: One junction end disagrees with the germline gene, perhaps due to a read error. The chain employs TRBV4-2 and TRBJ2-1; a weak D match, TRBD1 (5 bases). The CDR3 contains 16 residues. From germline, CDR1 is LGHNA and CDR2 YNFKEQ. CDR3 region: CASSPKQAGYNSPLHF. In nucleotides, the CDR3 is TGTGCCAGCAGCCCAAAGCAAGCAGGGTACAATTCACCCCTCCACTTC.

The CDR3 here is CASSSGQGVYNEQFF. Here the CDR3 DNA reads TGTGCCAGCAGTTCGGGACAGGGCGTCTACAATGAGCAGTTCTTC. The V gene is TRBV12-3 or TRBV12-4, the J gene TRBJ2-7; 9 bases are a match to TRBD1. The J call may not be correct, given that the DNA end is closer to TRBJ2-1. This CDR3 has 15 residues.

This clonotype is classed as medium-sized. The V and J genes are TRBV19 and TRBJ2-1; 9 nucleotides align to TRBD2. The CDR3 is 13 residues long. Per germline, CDR1 LNHDA and CDR2 SQIVND (reference sequence). As DNA, the CDR3 is TGTGCGACTAGACTAGCGGTGAAAAATGAGCAGTTCTTC. It specifies CATRLAVKNEQFF.

The genes are TRBV7-9 and TRBJ2-4; D not resolved. The J call may be mistaken, given a closer DNA end match to TRBJ2-7. This CDR3 region has 15 residues. Germline CDR1 and CDR2: SEHNR and FQNEAQ (reference sequence). The CDR3 loop reads CASSPVGAFSYEQYF. In nucleotides, the CDR3 is TGTGCCAGCAGCCCTGTGGGCGCGTTCTCCTACGAGCAGTACTTC.

Of note for this clonotype: A junction boundary mismatches the germline segment, possibly from a read error. The chain employs TRBV7-4 and TRBJ2-5; 7 bases match TRBD2. The DNA end is a closer match to TRBJ2-1, so the J assignment may be wrong. The CDR3 runs 16 residues. Looked up from germline, CDR1 is SGHVT and CDR2 is SQSDAQ. The CDR3 DNA reads TGTGCCAGCAGCGCCGACCTAGCGGACCCCTACGATGAGCAGTTCTTC. Residues: CASSADLADPYDEQFF.

By share, this clonotype counts as medium-sized (0.01 to 0.1%). The chain employs TRBV28 and TRBJ2-7; 10 nucleotides line up with TRBD1. The ends lost 2 bases at V and 1 base at J; junction bases unmatched: 5. The CDR3 covers 16 residues. Germline assignment: CDR1 MDHEN and CDR2 SYDVKM. The CDR3 reads CASSLPGTGDSYEQYF. The CDR3, as DNA: TGTGCCAGCAGTTTACCCGGGACAGGGGATTCCTACGAGCAGTACTTC.

This clonotype occurred once. This rearrangement joins TRBV6-2 or TRBV6-3 to TRBJ1-4; 8 bases line up with TRBD1. Gene TRBJ2-2 matches the end of the DNA better, so the J call may be wrong. Per germline, CDR1 MNHEY and CDR2 SVGEGT. The CDR3 spans 14 residues. The CDR3 spells CASSRQGAAGELFF. The CDR3 nucleotides are TGTGCCAGCAGTAGGCAGGGGGCCGCCGGGGAGCTGTTTTTT.

The chain employs TRBV12-3 or TRBV12-4 and TRBJ2-1; D is possibly TRBD1 (6 bases). Near its end, the DNA agrees better with TRBJ2-7, so the J call may be wrong. The CDR3 totals 12 residues. The CDR3 here is CASCSTGYEQYF. CDR3 DNA sequence: TGTGCCAGCTGCAGCACAGGGTACGAGCAGTACTTC.

J is TRBJ2-2 and V is TRBV7-3, with a possible D match to TRBD2 (5 bases). CDR3 size: 16 residues. Germline CDR1 is SGHTA and CDR2 is FQGTGA. V lost 2 bases to trimming and J lost 5 bases, with 15 bases between them. The CDR3, as DNA: TGTGCCAGCAGCTTATTTCCCCTGAGGGAAACCGGGGAGCTGTTTTTT. Translating it yields CASSLFPLRETGELFF. Together with reference TRBV7-3 and TRBJ2-2, the CDR3 gives the full variable domain: GAGVSQTPSNKVTEKGKYVELRCDPISGHTALYWYRQSLGQGPEFLIYFQGTGAADDSGLPNDRFFAVRPEGSVSTLKIQRTERGDSAVYLCASSLFPLRETGELFFGEGSRLTVL.

This clonotype was observed at least ten times. The rearrangement uses TRBV7-8 and TRBJ2-7; 11 bases align to TRBD2. The CDR3 length is 16 residues. V lost 1 base, J lost 7 bases, and 9 bases stayed unmatched. Germline assignment: CDR1 SGHVS and CDR2 FQNEAQ. The CDR3 region is CASSLVLAGGPGEQYF. As DNA, the CDR3 is TGTGCCAGCAGCTTAGTCTTAGCGGGAGGGCCGGGTGAGCAGTACTTC.

J is TRBJ2-5 and V is TRBV7-2; 9 positions agree with TRBD2. There are 14 residues in the CDR3. V was clipped by 3 bases and J by 5 bases; unmatched bases: 4. Germline CDR1 SGHTA, CDR2 FQGNSA. The CDR3 nucleotides read TGTGCCAGCAGCTTTAGCGGGAGAGGGGAGACCCAGTACTTC. Translating gives CASSFSGRGETQYF. Looking up the rest from reference TRBV7-2 and TRBJ2-5 gives the full variable domain: GAGVSQSPSNKVTEKGKDVELRCDPISGHTALYWYRQSLGQGLEFLIYFQGNSAPDKSGLPSDRFSAERTGGSVSTLTIQRTQQEDSAVYLCASSFSGRGETQYFGPGTRLLVL.

This clonotype was observed at least ten times. This chain links TRBV16 with TRBJ2-3; D unclear. Trimming removed 0 bases at V and 2 bases at J, with 9 bases between. The CDR3 is 15 residues long. Per germline, CDR1 KGHSY and CDR2 FQNENV. CDR3: CASSQSASNTDTQYF. In nucleotides, the CDR3 is TGTGCCAGCAGCCAATCTGCCAGCAACACAGATACGCAGTATTTT.